This TCR beta chain was recovered during a study of breast tumors, draining lymph nodes, adjacent tissues. Overall study results and limits: Tumor T cell lymph node origin was a supported hypothesis, not proven. Compared with lymph nodes, tumors were less diverse; compared with nontumor tissue, more. Luminal-like breast cancer showed significantly greater tumor-nontumor repertoire similarity than basal-like breast cancer did. Data fit most tumor T cells coming from lymph node, expanding in tumor.

This clonotype was detected many times. Its antigen is undetermined. Germline CDR1 is KGHSH and CDR2 is LQKENI. The CDR3 totals 16 residues. V was pared by 5 bases and J by 0 bases, with 14 bases between. Axillary draining lymph nodes of breast cancer patients supplied the node samples. TCRdb called the multiplex PCR reads again in MiXCR, with one record for every CDR3 protein. In the table there are some 120,000 distinct CDR3 sequences, about 20% of which are singletons. This TCR came from a female donor with breast cancer. Some clones in this sample may be carry-over from other donors' samples. Input material: axillary lymph node tissue. J is TRBJ2-1 and V is TRBV18, with D unresolved. The CDR3 nucleotides read TGTGCCAGCTCAGCGACGGATTCAAGCTCCTACAATGAGCAGTTCTTC. It encodes CASSATDSSSYNEQFF. The variable domain in full, with the rest retrieved from reference TRBV18 and TRBJ2-1, is NAGVMQNPRHLVRRRGQEARLRCSPMKGHSHVYWYRQLPEEGLKFMVYLQKENIIDESGMPKERFSAEFPKEGPSILRIQQVVRGDSAAYFCASSATDSSSYNEQFFGPGTRLTVL.